This T cell receptor beta chain emerged from a study of response to subunit inactivated influenza vaccine (dated by TCRdb to 2017 to 2018). Study-wide context: Deep quantitative T cell receptor repertoire profiling was used in the study to track responses to a trivalent subunit inactivated influenza vaccine.

What the study reported, not specific to this receptor: It was suggested by the authors that each seasonal influenza vaccination may recruit only a limited number of new T cells.

V lost 3 bases and J lost 7 bases; the stretch between them is 18 bases long. From cysteine to phenylalanine, the CDR3 is 15 amino acids long. Left in the record is the CDR3 DNA by itself, 45 bases read in frame from the first base. To prepare the library, RT-PCR was applied. Sequencing was carried out with an Illumina HiSeq 2500. The raw public data were reprocessed by TCRdb itself: fastp quality trimming at Q25, MiXCR clonotype calling, in-frame beta chains only. Duplicate CDR3 protein sequences are folded into a single record with the most common DNA and genes. For this sample the table gives 150,000 to 200,000 distinct CDR3 sequences, of which approximately 11% were detected only once. The top ten constitute around 12% of the sample. A word on this clonotype: Its antigen is currently not known. Base qualities are not provided; no much larger clone lies one nucleotide away.

The time point label for this specimen denotes: more than 35 days after influenza vaccine administration. In this chain, TRBV12-3 or TRBV12-4 is recombined with TRBJ2-5, with no confidently assigned D gene. Material: non-naive T cells sorted from PBMCs, obtained roughly 48 days after vaccination. Interpreted using the paper, the cell subset or site label stands for: memory T cell fraction. This clonotype was obtained from a man aged 45-60 years who received an inactivated influenza vaccine. Donor details come from another sample of the same person, matched by shared clones. The nucleotides are TGTGCCAGCAGTTTTTCCGTGGCGTCCGAAGGGACCCAGTACTTC. It is translated as CASSFSVASEGTQYF.